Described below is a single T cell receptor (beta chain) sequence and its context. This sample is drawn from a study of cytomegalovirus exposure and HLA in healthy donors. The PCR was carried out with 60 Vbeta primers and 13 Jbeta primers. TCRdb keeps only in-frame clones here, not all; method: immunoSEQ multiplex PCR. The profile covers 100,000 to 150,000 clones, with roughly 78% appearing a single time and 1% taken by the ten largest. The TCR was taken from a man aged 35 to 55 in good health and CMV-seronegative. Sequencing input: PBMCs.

The CDR3 region has the DNA TGTGCCAGCAGTGAAAGAGGGGGCGTAGACTATGGCTACACCTTC. Encoded protein: CASSERGGVDYGYTF. The chain carries TRBV6-1 and TRBJ1-2, with 7 bases identical to TRBD1. V lost 2 bases and J lost 3; bases outside the gene matches: 6. This CDR3 comprises 15 residues. Germline values: CDR1 MNHNS, CDR2 SASEGT.